This T cell receptor beta chain was captured by sequencing in a study of molecular identifiers for immune sequencing clone quantification. Study-wide points: Beyond 20 RNA copies, clones held over 98% of effector molecules, compared with under 1% in naive cells.

This clonotype was seen many times. Its antigen remains unknown. The CDR3 covers 16 residues. Germline V lookup: CDR1 MDHEN, CDR2 SYDVKM. Trimming removed 4 bases from V and 4 bases from J; junction bases left unmatched: 13. In the sort, naive CD8 T cells were defined as CD8+CD4-CCR7+CD45RA+. TCRdb re-analysed the PCR reads in MiXCR, keeping a single row per CDR3 protein. This table holds 40,000 to 65,000 distinct CDR3 sequences, about a third found once. The receptor was isolated from a human donor in good health. Some libraries in this study had Jurkat cell RNA spiked in. The V and J genes are TRBV28 and TRBJ2-7; 7 bases agree with TRBD2. The sequencing input was naive CD8+ T cells from blood, with Jurkat cell RNA spiked in. Documented subset: FACS-sorted CD8+CD4-CCR7+CD45RA+ naive T cells. DNA for the CDR3: TGTGCCAGCAGTTCGACCCCCGGTCTAGCGGCGTACGAGCAGTACTTC. Protein product: CASSSTPGLAAYEQYF. Full variable domain (remainder filled in from reference TRBV28 and TRBJ2-7): DVKVTQSSRYLVKRTGEKVFLECVQDMDHENMFWYRQDPGLGLRLIYFSYDVKMKEKGDIPEGYSVSREKKERFSLILESASTNQTSMYLCASSSTPGLAAYEQYFGPGTRLTVT.